This T cell receptor beta chain was sequenced during a study of PD-1 blockade in classical Hodgkin lymphoma (dated by TCRdb to 2018 to 2020). About the investigation overall: Nivolumab dosing was 3 mg/kg intravenously every 2 weeks, continuing until either disease progression or unacceptable toxicity. To define a peripheral blood immune signature of response to PD-1 blockade in classical Hodgkin lymphoma, the study combined TCR beta sequencing with CyTOF. Summary of the overall study and its limitations: Only a single clinical trial cohort was studied, and what caused the repertoire differences, possibly disease activity or prior therapy, remained undefined. By C4D1, a significant rise was seen in CD4+ TCR diversity but not in CD8+ TCR diversity (p=0.0027 vs p=0.16), and the rise was most apparent among complete responders (p=0.02). Among trial patients, those achieving complete response had baseline diversity similar to that of newly diagnosed patients, while diversity was significantly lower in partial responders and progressors. Diversity was lower in patients who began nivolumab less than 1 year after ASCT, so these patients were left out of later analyses to avoid confounding by immune reconstitution. Baseline TCR diversity was reported as lower in newly diagnosed patients than in healthy donors, and lower still in relapsed/refractory patients.

This clone has just one count. Its antigen specificity is not known. There are no base qualities to consult, and no much larger clone falls within one base. The CDR1 and CDR2 encoded by the germline V gene (reference sequence) are LNHDA and SQIVND. The CDR3 goes from the cysteine to the phenylalanine over 15 residues. Just the 45-base CDR3 DNA is kept, in frame starting at base 1. Relative to germline, V is 9 bases shorter and J is 7 bases shorter, with 24 bases between their ends. The Qiagen DNeasy kit was used to extract genomic DNA both from unsorted PBMCs and from the negatively selected CD4+ and CD8+ fractions. TCR beta CDR3 regions were amplified by immunoSEQ multiplex PCR using primers annealing to V and J segments. Amplification bias was minimized using a synthetic immune receptor repertoire, and residual bias was removed computationally after sequencing. Processing in the source paper ran as follows. Custom Python scripts were used to quantify repertoire diversity as the Shannon entropy index. The unsorted, CD4+ and CD8+ repertoires were each analyzed separately, with the exception of combined analyses, where CD4+ and CD8+ sequences were merged in silico. Clonal expansion was defined as at least a 2-fold frequency increase after treatment relative to C1D1, with a pseudocount of 0.5 for undetected baseline clones. Clones with 0 or 1 copy at C1D1 were defined as singleton clones, while clones with 2 or more copies were defined as non-singleton clones. Clones expanded in unsorted samples were annotated as CD4+, CD8+ or unknown by matching protein sequences in sorted samples from the same patient. Diversity changes from C1D1 to C4D1 were tested in paired samples using Wilcoxon tests. Here the immuneACCESS table is served through TCRdb, limited to in-frame sequences with V and J called. Missing clones are a known gap in these copies; in checked studies unresolved V genes cover under half, and the rest lacks a known reason. Clone size and V and J calls were adopted from that table, with D and trimming inferred from the DNA. The sample has under 100,000 clones on record, nearly 95% of them singletons. The ten most abundant clones make up roughly 2.6% of the sample.

Explained via the paper, the time point label denotes: cycle 2 day 1 (C2D1) of nivolumab. All trial patients had relapsed after autologous stem cell transplantation, with cohorts A, B and C differing in prior brentuximab vedotin exposure. The trial cohort comprised more than 55 patients with relapsed/refractory classical Hodgkin lymphoma whose best overall responses were complete response, partial response or progressive disease. Trial patients were treated with single-agent nivolumab in the multi-cohort phase II CheckMate 205 trial. An independent review committee assessed best overall response by applying the 2007 International Working Group response criteria. Trial PBMCs were collected immediately before nivolumab initiation (C1D1) and during therapy at cycle 2 day 1 and cycle 4 day 1. Peripheral blood was collected in 8 mL Vacutainer Cell Preparation Tubes, from which PBMCs were isolated by centrifugation and then cryopreserved.

Sequenced here: peripheral blood mononuclear cells (PBMCs), sampled before the second cycle of nivolumab. Recombination linked TRBV19 to TRBJ1-1, with the D gene uncertain. The receptor's source is a human donor with classical Hodgkin lymphoma. The DNA sequence is as follows: TGTGCCAGCTCCCCGGTTTGGGGTGGGGAGCGTGAAGCTTTCTTT. It is translated as CASSPVWGGEREAFF. The CDR3 plus the reference TRBV19 and TRBJ1-1 genes for the other parts give the full variable domain: DGGITQSPKYLFRKEGQNVTLSCEQNLNHDAMYWYRQDPGQGLRLIYYSQIVNDFQKGDIAEGYSVSREKKESFPLTVTSAQKNPTAFYLCASSPVWGGEREAFFGQGTRLTVV.